This record covers a single T cell receptor beta chain. Its antigen is not identified. The data are from a study of neoadjuvant nivolumab and ipilimumab in lung cancer. Whole-study context: Patients got nivolumab 3 mg/kg on days 1, 15 and 29; combination added ipilimumab 1 mg/kg day 1. Study outcomes and limitations: Only a small number of samples underwent TCR sequencing.

CDR1 and CDR2 from the germline V gene are SGHRS and YFSETQ. The J segment lost 5 bases and the V segment lost 3 bases, leaving 7 bases of the junction unmatched. This CDR3 is 16 amino acids long. Sequenced by immunoSEQ multiplex PCR; TCRdb stores in-frame clones only, minus some. The table includes 39,000 or so clones, 75% to 90% detected once. V is TRBV5-1 and J is TRBJ2-3; 12 nucleotides match TRBD2. This TCR was sampled from an adult with non-small cell lung cancer. The material was peripheral blood, obtained before neoadjuvant nivolumab, alone or with ipilimumab. CDR3 loop: CASSSGLAGGVDTQYF. The CDR3 DNA sequence: TGCGCCAGCAGCTCGGGACTAGCGGGCGGGGTAGATACGCAGTATTTT.